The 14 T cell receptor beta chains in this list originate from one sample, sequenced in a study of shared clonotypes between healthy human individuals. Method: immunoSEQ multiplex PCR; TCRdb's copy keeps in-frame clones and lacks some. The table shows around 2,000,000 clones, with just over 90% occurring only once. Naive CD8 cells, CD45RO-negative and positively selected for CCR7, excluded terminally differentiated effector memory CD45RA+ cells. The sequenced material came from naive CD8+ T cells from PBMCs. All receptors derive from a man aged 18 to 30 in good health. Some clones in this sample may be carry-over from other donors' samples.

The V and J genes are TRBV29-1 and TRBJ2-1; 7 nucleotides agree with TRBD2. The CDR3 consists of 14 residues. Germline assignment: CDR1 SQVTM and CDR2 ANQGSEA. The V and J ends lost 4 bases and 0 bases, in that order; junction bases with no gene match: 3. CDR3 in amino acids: CSVVGEGSYNEQFF. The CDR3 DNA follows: TGCAGCGTTGTGGGGGAGGGCTCCTACAATGAGCAGTTCTTC.

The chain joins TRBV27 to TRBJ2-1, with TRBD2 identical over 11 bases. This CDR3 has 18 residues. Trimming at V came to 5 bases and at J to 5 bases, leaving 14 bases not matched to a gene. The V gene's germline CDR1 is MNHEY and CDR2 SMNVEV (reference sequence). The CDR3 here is CASSPLLAGAGNHNEQFF. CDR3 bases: TGTGCCAGCAGTCCCCTACTAGCGGGAGCGGGGAATCACAATGAGCAGTTCTTC.

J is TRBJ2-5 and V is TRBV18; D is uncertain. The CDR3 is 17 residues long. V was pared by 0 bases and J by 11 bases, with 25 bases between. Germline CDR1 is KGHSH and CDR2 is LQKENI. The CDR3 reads CASSPPSPFGGSGEQYF. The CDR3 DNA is TGTGCCAGCTCACCACCCTCCCCGTTCGGCGGATCTGGTGAGCAGTACTTC.

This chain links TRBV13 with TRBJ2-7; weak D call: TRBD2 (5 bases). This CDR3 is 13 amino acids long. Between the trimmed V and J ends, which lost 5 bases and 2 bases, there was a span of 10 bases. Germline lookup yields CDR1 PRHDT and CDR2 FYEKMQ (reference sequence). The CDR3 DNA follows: TGTGCCAGCAGCCTGCCCGGGGCCTACGAGCAGTACTTC. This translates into CASSLPGAYEQYF.

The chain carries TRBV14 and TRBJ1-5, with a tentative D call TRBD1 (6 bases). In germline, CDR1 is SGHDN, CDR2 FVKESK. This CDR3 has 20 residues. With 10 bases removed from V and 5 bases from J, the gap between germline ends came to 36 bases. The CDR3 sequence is CANYKSGRGIVGVDDQPQHF. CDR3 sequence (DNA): TGTGCCAACTACAAGAGTGGCAGGGGAATAGTTGGGGTAGACGATCAGCCCCAGCATTTT.

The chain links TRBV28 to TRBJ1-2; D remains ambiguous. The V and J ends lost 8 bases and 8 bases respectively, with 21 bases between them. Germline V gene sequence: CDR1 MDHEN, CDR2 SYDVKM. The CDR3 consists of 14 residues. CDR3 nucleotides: TGTGCCAGCCATCCAGTAGTCCGGGCGGTCGGCTACACCTTC. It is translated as CASHPVVRAVGYTF.

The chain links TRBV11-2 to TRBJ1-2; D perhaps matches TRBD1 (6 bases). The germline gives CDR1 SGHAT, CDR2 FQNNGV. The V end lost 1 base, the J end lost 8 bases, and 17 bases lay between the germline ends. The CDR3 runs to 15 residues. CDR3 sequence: CASSLASRQDSGYTF. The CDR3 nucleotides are TGTGCCAGCAGCTTAGCCTCCCGACAGGATTCGGGCTACACCTTC. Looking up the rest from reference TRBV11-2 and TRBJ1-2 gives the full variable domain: EAGVAQSPRYKIIEKRQSVAFWCNPISGHATLYWYQQILGQGPKLLIQFQNNGVVDDSQLPKDRFSAERLKGVDSTLKIQPAKLEDSAVYLCASSLASRQDSGYTFGSGTRLTVV.

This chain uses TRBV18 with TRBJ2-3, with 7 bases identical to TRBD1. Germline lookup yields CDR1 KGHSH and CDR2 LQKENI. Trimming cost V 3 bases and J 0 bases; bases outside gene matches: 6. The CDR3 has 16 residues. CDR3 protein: CASSPEVGQSTDTQYF. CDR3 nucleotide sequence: TGTGCCAGCTCACCCGAGGTGGGACAGAGCACAGATACGCAGTATTTT.

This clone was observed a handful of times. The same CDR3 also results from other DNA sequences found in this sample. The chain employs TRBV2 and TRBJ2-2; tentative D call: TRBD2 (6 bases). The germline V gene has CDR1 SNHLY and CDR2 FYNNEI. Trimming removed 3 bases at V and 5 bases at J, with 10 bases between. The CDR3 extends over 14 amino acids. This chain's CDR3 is CASSEAGGTGELFF. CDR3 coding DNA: TGTGCCAGCAGTGAGGCCGGGGGAACCGGGGAGCTGTTTTTT.

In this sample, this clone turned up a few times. The CDR3 spells CASSQETGGYGYTF. CDR3 sequence (DNA): TGTGCCAGCAGCCAAGAAACAGGGGGCTATGGCTACACCTTC. This chain uses TRBV14 with TRBJ1-2, with 8 bases lining up with TRBD1. Trimming took 0 bases from V and 4 from J; bases not matched to a gene: 1. CDR1 and CDR2 from the germline V gene are SGHDN and FVKESK. CDR3 length equals 14 residues.

The chain's CDR3 is CASSQGLGSEQYF. The CDR3 DNA sequence: TGTGCCAGCAGCCAAGGGTTAGGGTCCGAGCAGTACTTC. The chain combines TRBV14 with TRBJ2-7; D gene uncertain. This CDR3 spans 13 amino acids. The germline CDR1 and CDR2 sequences are SGHDN and FVKESK. The V end was cut by 1 base, the J end by 6 bases, with 10 bases between.

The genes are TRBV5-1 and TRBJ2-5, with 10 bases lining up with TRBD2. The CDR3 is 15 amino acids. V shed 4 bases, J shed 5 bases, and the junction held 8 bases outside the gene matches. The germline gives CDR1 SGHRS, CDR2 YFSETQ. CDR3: CASSTQTSGRETQYF. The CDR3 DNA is TGCGCCAGCAGCACGCAGACTAGCGGGCGGGAGACCCAGTACTTC.

The DNA for the CDR3 is TGCGCCAGCAGTACGATTACAGGGGCCACTGAAGCTTTCTTT. It translates to CASSTITGATEAFF. The rearrangement uses TRBV10-2 and TRBJ1-1; TRBD1 matches 7 bases. Germline V gene sequence: CDR1 WSHSY, CDR2 SAAADI. V lost 5 bases and J lost 4; bases outside the gene matches: 7. This CDR3 is 14 amino acids long.

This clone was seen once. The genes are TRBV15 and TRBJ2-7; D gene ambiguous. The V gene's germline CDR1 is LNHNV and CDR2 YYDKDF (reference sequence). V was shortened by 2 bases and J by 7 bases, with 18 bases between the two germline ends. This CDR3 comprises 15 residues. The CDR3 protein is CATSRNLETLWEQYF. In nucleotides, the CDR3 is TGTGCCACCAGCAGAAACTTAGAAACGCTTTGGGAGCAGTACTTC.